The 30 T cell receptor beta chains below all came from one sample that was sequenced in a study of CD8 T cells in ankylosing spondylitis. TCRdb re-analysed the 5' RACE reads in MiXCR, keeping a single row per CDR3 protein. The data contain roughly 200,000 distinct CDR3 sequences, around 13% of them singletons. The sample taken for sequencing was blood, either unsorted or a sorted T cell fraction (not recorded which). These receptor sequences come from a male donor with ankylosing spondylitis or in good health (not recorded which).

The chain is built from TRBV27 and TRBJ2-2; tentatively, D is TRBD1 (5 bases). Trimming shortened V by 2 bases and J by 1 base, and 8 bases separated the two germline ends. The CDR3 consists of 15 residues. Germline CDR1 is MNHEY and CDR2 is SMNVEV (reference sequence). The CDR3 DNA reads as TGTGCCAGCAGTTTAAGGGGTTTGAACACCGGGGAGCTGTTTTTT. Translating it yields CASSLRGLNTGELFF.

The CDR3, as DNA: TGCAGCGTTGAGTTTGGGACGGACCTTGGCAATGAAAAACTGTTTTTT. It codes for CSVEFGTDLGNEKLFF. This sequence joins TRBV29-1 and TRBJ1-4; possible D gene TRBD1, 5 bases. The germline V gene has CDR1 SQVTM and CDR2 ANQGSEA. The CDR3 has 16 residues. V was trimmed by 3 bases and J by 5 bases, leaving 19 bases between them.

As DNA, the CDR3 is TGTGCCACCACCCCGGGACTAGCCGATTGGAGCTCCTACAATGAGCAGTTCTTC. It specifies CATTPGLADWSSYNEQFF. V gene TRBV15 combines with J gene TRBJ2-1, with 9 bases fitting TRBD2. Germline CDR1 is LNHNV and CDR2 is YYDKDF (reference sequence). The CDR3 extends over 18 amino acids. Germline trimming cut 7 bases from V and 0 bases from J; bases unmatched to any gene: 13.

The V and J genes are TRBV19 and TRBJ2-3; 7 nucleotides match TRBD2. CDR1 is LNHDA, CDR2 SQIVND, per germline (reference sequence). The CDR3 extends over 15 amino acids. V was clipped by 7 bases and J by 0 bases; unmatched bases: 7. CDR3 DNA sequence: TGTGCCAGTACAAAGGGCGGGGGTAGCACAGATACGCAGTATTTT. This codes for CASTKGGGSTDTQYF.

The rearrangement links TRBV2 to TRBJ2-5; D uncertain. V was cut by 3 bases and J by 7 bases, with 3 bases left in between. The CDR3 covers 10 residues. Per germline, CDR1 SNHLY and CDR2 FYNNEI. The CDR3 protein is CASSDRTQYF. Here the CDR3 DNA reads TGTGCCAGCAGTGACCGGACCCAGTACTTC.

This clonotype turned up a few times. CDR3 amino acids: CASRLTGDTEAFF. The CDR3, as DNA: TGTGCCAGCAGGCTTACAGGGGACACTGAAGCTTTCTTT. This sequence joins TRBV27 and TRBJ1-1; the match to TRBD1 covers 7 bases. Germline CDR1 MNHEY, CDR2 SMNVEV (reference sequence). CDR3 length: 13 amino acids. Trimming took 6 bases from V and 3 from J; bases not matched to a gene: 4.

The genes are TRBV27 and TRBJ2-5, with D perhaps matching TRBD1 or TRBD2 (6 bases each). The CDR3 runs 17 residues. Germline values: CDR1 MNHEY, CDR2 SMNVEV (reference sequence). V lost 2 bases and J lost 1, with 17 bases in between. CDR3 DNA sequence: TGTGCCAGCAGTTTACTATTCGGGGGCAGTGGCCAAGAGACCCAGTACTTC. This sequence encodes CASSLLFGGSGQETQYF.

This clonotype was found a few times. The chain links TRBV3-1 to TRBJ1-6, with D possibly TRBD1 on 5 matching bases. Germline assignment: CDR1 LGHDT and CDR2 YNNKEL (reference sequence). Trimming removed 2 bases from V and 2 bases from J, with 10 bases in between. The CDR3 contains 16 residues. CDR3 nucleotide sequence: TGTGCCAGCAGCCAAAACCGGGACCCCTATAATTCACCCCTCCACTTT. Protein: CASSQNRDPYNSPLHF.

This clonotype was detected only a few times. The chain uses TRBV6-2 or TRBV6-3 and TRBJ2-7, with a possible D match to TRBD1 (5 bases). The V end was cut by 0 bases, the J end by 2 bases, with 8 bases between. CDR1 and CDR2 from the germline V gene are MNHEY and SVGEGT. The CDR3 length is 14 residues. DNA of the CDR3: TGTGCCAGCAGTTACTCGGGGCCCACCTACGAGCAGTACTTC. Translated, it gives CASSYSGPTYEQYF.

The rearrangement links TRBV27 to TRBJ1-6; 10 nucleotides line up with TRBD1. J gave up 10 bases and V 6 bases, and 6 bases lay outside the gene matches. CDR3 size: 14 residues. Germline loops: CDR1 MNHEY, CDR2 SMNVEV (reference sequence). CDR3 region: CASRLTGGGSPLHF. The DNA for the CDR3 is TGTGCCAGCAGGCTGACAGGGGGCGGCTCACCCCTCCACTTT.

This clonotype was seen many times. This chain links TRBV5-1 with TRBJ1-1, with no clear D. With 5 bases removed from V and 1 base from J, the gap between germline ends came to 12 bases. Germline values: CDR1 SGHRS, CDR2 YFSETQ. The CDR3 is 14 residues long. The CDR3 coding sequence is TGCGCCAGCAGTATCTACGGACGGAACACTGAAGCTTTCTTT. Protein sequence: CASSIYGRNTEAFF.

Of note for this clonotype: Just one base apart from a much larger clone, this may be a read error. The conserved final phenylalanine or tryptophan is absent from the CDR3, which likely points to a read error. The rearrangement joins TRBV12-3 or TRBV12-4 to TRBJ2-1; 7 positions match TRBD1. The trim removed 7 bases at V and 6 bases at J, leaving 9 bases unmatched. The CDR3 consists of 14 residues. The CDR3 reads CASTLTGLSNEQFL. The CDR3 DNA reads TGTGCCAGCACCCTGACAGGGCTGTCCAATGAGCAGTTCCTC.

The J gene is TRBJ2-1, the V gene TRBV25-1; D unclear. The CDR3 length is 12 residues. Germline V gene data show CDR1 as MGHDK and CDR2 as SYGVNS. The V end lost 0 bases, the J end lost 8 bases, and 5 bases lay between the germline ends. For the CDR3, the DNA is TGTGCCAGCAGTGAATATAAGGATGAGCAGTTCTTC. Translated: CASSEYKDEQFF.

This clonotype was seen at least ten times. The chain carries TRBV29-1 and TRBJ2-1, with 9 bases matching TRBD2. CDR1 is SQVTM and CDR2 is ANQGSEA in the germline V gene. The J segment lost 7 bases and the V segment lost 3 bases, leaving 7 bases of the junction unmatched. The CDR3 consists of 14 residues. The CDR3 is CSVEGREGDNEQFF. The DNA of the CDR3 is TGCAGCGTTGAGGGGCGGGAGGGGGATAATGAGCAGTTCTTC.

Remarks on this clonotype: One end of the junction does not line up with germline, which may come from a read error. The rearrangement uses TRBV3-1 and TRBJ2-5; 8 positions match TRBD2. The CDR3 is 15 residues long. Germline CDR1 and CDR2: LGHDT and YNNKEL (reference sequence). CDR3 nucleotides: TGTGCCACCAGCGGGGGTGTGGGAGACGTGGTGACCCAGTACTTC. Its translation is CATSGGVGDVVTQYF.

This clonotype was detected many times. The chain employs TRBV4-1 and TRBJ2-2; the D gene is possibly TRBD2 (5 bases). V dropped 1 base and J dropped 7 bases, with 7 bases sitting between them. The germline CDR1 and CDR2 sequences are MGHRA and YSYEKL. This CDR3 contains 13 residues. The CDR3 sequence: CASSQGSDGELFF. Here the CDR3 DNA reads TGCGCCAGCAGCCAAGGTAGCGACGGGGAGCTGTTTTTT.

The CDR3 protein is CASRTAGGTGELFF. Here the CDR3 DNA reads TGTGCCAGCAGGACCGCGGGAGGAACCGGGGAGCTGTTTTTT. The chain joins TRBV27 to TRBJ2-2; 8 bases are shared with TRBD2. CDR1 and CDR2 (germline): MNHEY, SMNVEV (reference sequence). The CDR3 has 14 residues. The V segment lost 6 bases and the J segment 5 bases; nucleotides outside the gene matches: 5.

The chain joins TRBV27 to TRBJ2-5; perhaps TRBD1 as D (6 bases). Trimming cost V 5 bases and J 1 base, with 17 bases left between them. The CDR3 has 16 amino acids. Germline CDR1 reads MNHEY; CDR2 reads SMNVEV (reference sequence). This CDR3 is CASSRTRGRGQETQYF. The CDR3 DNA reads TGTGCCAGCAGTCGTACCAGGGGCAGGGGCCAAGAGACCCAGTACTTC.

The rearrangement links TRBV3-1 to TRBJ2-7; tentatively, D is TRBD2 (5 bases). The length of the CDR3 is 15 residues. Trimming stripped 4 bases from V and 2 bases from J, with 15 bases between. CDR1 LGHDT and CDR2 YNNKEL come from the germline V gene (reference sequence). Here the CDR3 DNA reads TGTGCCAGCAGCCCGTTTCCGGGGAGCGCCTACGAGCAGTACTTC. This codes for CASSPFPGSAYEQYF.

The J gene is TRBJ2-1, the V gene TRBV6-1; TRBD2 matches 10 bases. The CDR3 length is 15 residues. Germline V CDR1 and CDR2: MNHNS, SASEGT. V trimming: 6 bases; J trimming: 5 bases; junction bases outside the gene matches: 7. The CDR3 protein is CASRFGTSENNEQFF. CDR3 nucleotides: TGTGCCAGCAGATTCGGGACTAGCGAAAACAATGAGCAGTTCTTC.

This clonotype was observed a handful of times. The chain uses TRBV12-3 or TRBV12-4 and TRBJ2-3; D perhaps matches TRBD2 (6 bases). This CDR3 spans 13 amino acids. V shed 5 bases and J shed 7 bases, with 13 bases lying between them. DNA for the CDR3: TGTGCCAGCAGTCGATCTAGCGAGAATACGCAGTATTTT. It specifies CASSRSSENTQYF.

The chain combines TRBV5-1 with TRBJ2-7; 8 nucleotides line up with TRBD1. Germline CDR1 and CDR2: SGHRS and YFSETQ. V lost 4 bases and J lost 4; bases outside the gene matches: 7. The CDR3 totals 14 residues. The CDR3 DNA reads as TGCGCCAGCAGCGCCGGGACAGGCGTATACGAGCAGTACTTC. The encoded protein is CASSAGTGVYEQYF.

J is TRBJ1-6 and V is TRBV6-5; D ambiguous. V dropped 6 bases and J dropped 8 bases, with 17 bases sitting between them. This CDR3 region has 15 residues. CDR1 is MNHEY and CDR2 is SVGAGI in the germline V gene. This CDR3 reads CASSLPDPLDSPLHF. The CDR3 DNA reads as TGTGCCAGCAGCTTACCGGACCCCTTGGATTCACCCCTCCACTTT.

This clonotype came up many times. The rearrangement uses TRBV12-3 or TRBV12-4 and TRBJ1-1, with TRBD1 as a possible D gene (5 bases). V was clipped by 6 bases and J by 4 bases, with 18 bases between them. This CDR3 has 15 amino acids. The CDR3 DNA sequence: TGTGCCAGCAGGCCGGGGACTGCTCCCTTCACTGAAGCTTTCTTT. It encodes CASRPGTAPFTEAFF.

This rearrangement joins TRBV11-2 to TRBJ2-1; D is uncertain. The CDR3 extends over 14 amino acids. CDR1 is SGHAT, CDR2 FQNNGV, per germline. Trimming shortened V by 5 bases and J by 0 bases, and 8 bases separated the two germline ends. The CDR3 coding sequence is TGTGCCAGCAGCCCTCAAAGCTCCTACAATGAGCAGTTCTTC. This gives the protein CASSPQSSYNEQFF.

The table lists this clonotype with many counts. The V call is TRBV12-3 or TRBV12-4, the J call TRBJ1-2; no firm D call. This CDR3 comprises 12 residues. With 3 bases removed from V and 2 bases from J, the gap between germline ends came to 4 bases. This chain's CDR3 is CASSLDNYGYTF. The DNA for the CDR3 is TGTGCCAGCAGTTTGGACAACTATGGCTACACCTTC.

The CDR3 DNA sequence: TGTGCCAGCAGCAGGCTTTCGGAGGGGATCTCCTACAATGAGCAGTTCTTC. Translating it yields CASSRLSEGISYNEQFF. This sequence joins TRBV7-6 and TRBJ2-1; possibly TRBD2 for D (6 bases). The germline CDR1 and CDR2 sequences are SGHVS and FNYEAQ. The CDR3 sequence is 17 residues long. Trimming left V 5 bases short and J 0 bases short, with 17 bases between. The whole variable domain, filled in from reference TRBV7-6 and TRBJ2-1, reads GAGVSQSPRYKVTKRGQDVALRCDPISGHVSLYWYRQALGQGPEFLTYFNYEAQQDKSGLPNDRFSAERPEGSISTLTIQRTEQRDSAMYRCASSRLSEGISYNEQFFGPGTRLTVL.

The V call is TRBV9, the J call TRBJ1-2, with 9 nucleotides matching TRBD1. This CDR3 has 12 residues. Germline V CDR1 and CDR2: SGDLS, YYNGEE. The V gene end was trimmed by 4 bases and the J gene end by 13 bases; junction bases not matched to a gene: 8. The CDR3 DNA is TGTGCCAGCAGCTCCCGGGACAGGGTTGTCACCTTC. As protein: CASSSRDRVVTF.

A few counts support this clonotype. The chain links TRBV9 to TRBJ1-1; tentative D call: TRBD1 (5 bases). CDR1 and CDR2 from the germline V gene are SGDLS and YYNGEE. This CDR3 has 15 residues. V shed 3 bases and J shed 2 bases, with 14 bases lying between them. CDR3 nucleotide sequence: TGTGCCAGCAGCGCCTTCCAGGGTGATAACACTGAAGCTTTCTTT. Translated: CASSAFQGDNTEAFF.

This clonotype has a count of ten or more. V is TRBV12-3 or TRBV12-4 and J is TRBJ2-1, with 7 bases fitting TRBD2. Unmatched junction bases numbered 13, after V lost 6 bases and J lost 2 bases. CDR3 length: 17 amino acids. The CDR3 coding sequence is TGTGCCAGCAGCCCCCCTGGCGGGGGATTAACCTACAATGAGCAGTTCTTC. It specifies CASSPPGGGLTYNEQFF.